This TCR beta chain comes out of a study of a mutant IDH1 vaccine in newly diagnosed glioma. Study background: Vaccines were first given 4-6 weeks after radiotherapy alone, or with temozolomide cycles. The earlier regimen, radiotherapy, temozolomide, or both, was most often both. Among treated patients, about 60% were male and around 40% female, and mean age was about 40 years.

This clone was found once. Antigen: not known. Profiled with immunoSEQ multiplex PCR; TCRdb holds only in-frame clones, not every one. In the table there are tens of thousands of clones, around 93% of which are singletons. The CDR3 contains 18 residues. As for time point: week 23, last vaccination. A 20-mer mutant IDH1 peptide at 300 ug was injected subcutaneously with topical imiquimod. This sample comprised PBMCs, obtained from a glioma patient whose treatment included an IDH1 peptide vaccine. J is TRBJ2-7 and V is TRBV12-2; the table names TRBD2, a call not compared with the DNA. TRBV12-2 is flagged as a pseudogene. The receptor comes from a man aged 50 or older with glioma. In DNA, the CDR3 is TGTGCAAGTCGCTTTGGGGGGAGGCAAAAGTGGCCTCCGGACGAGCAGTACTTC. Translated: CASRFGGRQKWPPDEQYF.